The sequence of this T cell receptor beta chain was determined in a study of regulatory T cells in long-lasting Graves disease. Regarding time point: newly diagnosed GD, antithyroid drugs for less than 3 months. After RNA was extracted from PBMCs, the TCR library was made from it. Assembly of TCR beta libraries relied on iRepertoire HTBI primers together with Arm-PCR of CDR3 regions. TCRdb re-called the multiplex PCR reads through MiXCR, storing one row per CDR3 protein. The repertoire includes 420,000 or so distinct CDR3 sequences, roughly 17% of them detected once, and roughly 23% sits in the top ten. Germline V gene lookup returns CDR1 SGHRS and CDR2 YFSETQ. The V end lost 4 bases, the J end lost 6 bases, and 10 bases lay between the germline ends. The length of the CDR3 is 13 residues. A further study also used this sample, focusing on T cells in Graves' hyperthyroidism and ophthalmopathy. As that report states: When the TCR CDR3 underwent first-round RT-PCR, the HTBI primer set was used. Separating ophthalmopathy from stable hyperthyroidism was achieved by a 13 V-J model.

This clonotype was obtained from a woman under 30 with Graves disease. Sequenced here: peripheral blood mononuclear cells (PBMCs), sampled at new diagnosis, from a patient treated with antithyroid drugs. The chain employs TRBV5-1 and TRBJ2-2, with D unclear. DNA for the CDR3: TGCGCCAGCAGCCCTTCTCACGCCGGGGAGCTGTTTTTT. Translating gives CASSPSHAGELFF.